This entry describes one TCR beta chain. Within the sample, other DNA sequences also encode this same CDR3. The entry originates in a study of blood T cell repertoires in COVID-19. Across the study: PBMCs, B-cell-depleted T cells, or T cells were the source of the cDNA or gDNA that made up the material.

Sequenced by immunoSEQ multiplex PCR; TCRdb stores in-frame clones only, minus some. The sample has over 350,000 clones, around nine tenths seen once. This CDR3 comprises 14 residues. Germline V lookup: CDR1 SGHRS, CDR2 YFSETQ. Trimming cost V 1 base and J 1 base, with 8 bases left between them. Assignments of participants to cohorts depended upon their own reported clinical history. The chain recombines TRBV5-1 with TRBJ1-1; tentatively, D is TRBD1 (6 bases). The sequence was collected from a woman aged 18-29 years who had recovered from COVID-19. Sequences were obtained from PBMCs or T cells enriched from blood (not recorded which). The CDR3 loop reads CASSLQGPNTEAFF. In DNA form, the CDR3 reads TGCGCCAGCAGCTTGCAGGGGCCGAACACTGAAGCTTTCTTT.